This TCR beta chain was identified in a study of cytomegalovirus exposure and HLA in healthy donors (dated by TCRdb to 2015 to 2018). Concerning the study at large: An earlier analysis of some 600 of the donors reported 250 to 300 Gb of sequence data and 90 million to 120 million unique TCR beta sequences obtained from approximately 180 million T cells. An early release covering around 630 HLA-typed donors comprised about 290 gigabases of sequencing data and some 79 million unique TCR sequences. Both class I and class II loci were covered by HLA typing, at four-digit resolution. The study was designed to test whether signatures of past pathogen exposure could be identified by cataloging public T cell receptors. In a later analysis, previously published TCR beta repertoires from some 640 donors were re-analyzed and high-resolution HLA genotyping was added so that TCR occurrence patterns could be studied. Four or five DR-DQ haplotypes were handled as single units for association and clustering because linkage in the cohort was strong. All discovery cohort repertoires had been generated on a single sequencing platform. The study used immunosequencing to profile the T cell repertoires of hundreds of subjects and linked those repertoires to cytomegalovirus serostatus. To decide whether each TCR beta V gene segment behaved as functional or pseudogenic, an earlier analysis of approximately 600 of the donors relied on high-throughput TCR beta sequencing. Genome-wide SNP genotypes for about 60% of the roughly 670 donors were used in a later genetic analysis, which treated that subset as a discovery cohort. The study combined high-throughput TCR immunosequencing, statistical association of individual TCRs with disease status, and machine learning to predict cytomegalovirus infection status. Donor age, sex, ethnicity and CMV serostatus were compiled together with the repertoire data. Besides the first cohort of some 670 subjects, a separate validation cohort made up of over 100 different subjects was used. Of the 300 to 400 genotyped donors, 81% fell in the genetic ancestry cluster associated with self-reported Caucasian donors. Rather than using new phenotypic data, the later analysis identified candidate immune exposures from TCR beta sequences and from how often those sequences occurred across donors. The number of typed donors differed by locus: about 629-640 for A, B, C, DRB1 and DQB1; roughly 510 for DQA1; over 600 for DPA1; and approximately 450 for DPB1. On average, roughly 240,000 unique TCR beta nucleotide sequences were sequenced per donor among 398 genotyped donors of the cohort, with 15% to 20% of those sequences being non-productive.

Trimmed from V: 5 bases; trimmed from J: 4 bases; junction bases lacking a gene match: 10. The CDR3 holds 15 amino acids from the cysteine to the phenylalanine. The only DNA kept is the CDR3, 45 bases in frame from the first base. The germline V gene (reference sequence) supplies CDR1 MNHNY and CDR2 SVGAGI. The library was made by the immunoSEQ multiplex PCR assay. A mixture of 60 forward primers for TCR Vbeta segments and 13 reverse primers for TCR Jbeta segments was used in the multiplex PCR. The CDR3 region of rearranged TCR beta genes was amplified from genomic DNA by a multiplex PCR assay. The Illumina HiSeq System was used to sequence the amplified TCR beta libraries as 87-base-pair reads. The authors processed their data as follows. Across the 640 or so repertoires, a later analysis counted some 80 million unique TCR beta chains, 9.5 million to 13 million of which were shared by at least two donors. To remove PCR and sequencing errors, raw reads were error-corrected and collapsed into unique sequences using a nearest-neighbor algorithm that merged closely related sequences. To assign V, D and J gene segments, CDR3 sequences were aligned to IMGT reference sequences. For a sequence to be retained, a match of at least six nucleotides to both a V gene segment and a J gene segment was required. Rearrangements were classified as productive when the CDR3 lacked stop codons and remained in frame with V and J, and all other rearrangements were classified as non-productive. CDR3 was defined according to IMGT convention as the region running from the second conserved V-encoded cysteine to the conserved J-encoded phenylalanine. Sequences without an unambiguous match to a single V gene segment were excluded from the earlier analysis of about 640 of the donors. In an earlier analysis of roughly 500 of the donors, V segments were called functional above 56.7% productive rearrangements and were called segregating when the between-donor standard deviation exceeded 5%. A statistical classification framework was built to diagnose cytomegalovirus status from the catalog of TCR beta chain sequences. A later analysis assigned V and J genes by comparing TCR nucleotide sequences with IMGT/GENE-DB human TR gene sequences. The TCRdist pipeline was used in a later analysis to assign CDR3 sequences and most-parsimonious VDJ recombination scenarios. A later analysis defined each TCR beta chain by its CDR3 amino acid sequence plus V-gene family, and excluded reads lacking a unique V-gene family. To address suspected cross-contamination and a sequencing artifact, a later analysis removed roughly 580 highly shared, low-generation-probability nucleotide sequences. In a later analysis, a clonal expansion index was calculated for each public chain from normalized within-repertoire ranks of inferred template counts. A later analysis computed generation probabilities with a VDJ recombination model fitted to out-of-frame rearrangements, and checked the results against IGoR. In a later analysis, hypergeometric tests were used to score TCR-TCR, TCR-HLA and TCR-CMV co-occurrence, with a repertoire-size bias correction applied to TCR pairs. A later analysis estimated false discovery rates by permuting HLA or CMV assignments 20 times. In a later analysis, co-occurring TCRs were grouped using DBSCAN, and TCRdist sequence similarity was added for clustering within HLA-allele-positive subsets. Repertoires with fewer than 30,000 or more than 120,000 public chains, plus five repertoires with anomalous nucleotide sharing, were excluded from co-occurrence clustering. Sourced from immuneACCESS, this table was stored by TCRdb with only in-frame sequences that have V and J called. A share of the clones is absent; for the studies checked, an unresolved V gene accounts for under half, and the remainder has no known explanation. Clone size and V and J calls were adopted from that table, with D and trimming inferred from the DNA. The sample's own table lists 100,000 to 150,000 clones. Together, the top ten hold approximately 1% of the sample.

With regard to this clone: What this receptor recognizes is not known.

The cohort comprised fewer than 700 healthy bone marrow donors. At the time of sampling, every cohort member was nominally healthy, though immune exposures that went unrecorded were likely present. The donor tested CMV seronegative, placing the donor among the 350 to 400 seronegative members of the cohort. Every donor gave a peripheral blood sample, and the peripheral blood mononuclear cells from that sample were used for TCR beta sequencing. The Qiagen DNeasy Blood Extraction Kit was used to extract genomic DNA from the blood cell samples. Overall results and qualifications from the work: A later analysis found that TCR association rates varied across HLA loci, with DRB1 alleles showing the most associated TCRs and HLA-C alleles the fewest. Because the 87-base-pair reads could not distinguish some IMGT-functional V segments, including TRBV6-2 and TRBV6-3, those segments were excluded. The authors suggested that the approach could potentially be generalized to other disease states and immunological phenotypes. In a later genetic analysis, fewer N-insertions in productive TCRs were reported among donors in an Asian-associated ancestry cluster than the roughly 640-donor mean. A later analysis found that HLA-associated TCR beta chains were more clonally expanded and had lower generation probabilities than equally common non-associated chains. According to a later analysis, parvovirus B19, influenza, CMV and Epstein-Barr virus appeared linked to several top co-occurrence clusters. Strong co-occurrence of HLA alleles, especially DR and DQ, made assigning TCR associations to individual alleles difficult. Roughly uniform sequencing depth across donors was assumed in presence/absence analyses, although this assumption may not hold. Correlated functional status among segregating V segments might be attributable to linkage disequilibrium, but an unknown experimental factor could not be ruled out. The study gave a list of under 200 TCR beta chains associated with cytomegalovirus. A later analysis associated approximately 17,000 TCR beta sequences with specific HLA alleles at a false discovery rate of 0.05. In vitro tests confirmed that a few of the cytomegalovirus-associated TCR beta chains recognize cytomegalovirus antigens. Fewer than 20 rarely observed V segments, including chromosome 9 orphons, were excluded from the earlier analysis of approximately 600 of the donors because counts were too low. Only TCR beta chains were sequenced in this cohort, and the absence of alpha or paired-chain data limited detectable features. In a later genetic analysis, a missense DCLRE1C variant was associated with V-gene and J-gene trimming of TCR beta chains, and the association was replicated in an independent cohort. HLA typing was unavailable for some donors at each locus, so association tests used only the typed subset. A further reported finding was that TCR beta sequences accurately predicted the HLA-A and HLA-B alleles for most subjects in the first cohort. A cluster of highly shared sequence variants was judged likely to represent a technical artifact of the sequencing pipeline. The classifier was reported to diagnose cytomegalovirus status with high specificity and sensitivity in both the original and validation cohorts. An earlier analysis of approximately 540 of the donors showed that most TCR beta V segments appeared in productive rearrangements either about 90% or about 30% of the time, which broadly matched IMGT annotations. Most TCR sequences were seen in very few donors, while some public TCRs were found in many individuals. A later analysis found that most CMV-associated TCR beta chains appeared HLA-restricted, with HLA associations seemingly driven largely by CMV exposure. The only immune exposure information available for the cohort was CMV serostatus.

The chain is encoded by TRBV6-6 joined to TRBJ2-7, and TRBD1 aligns with 8 junction nucleotides. The sequence was obtained from a young man in good health and CMV-seronegative. The specimen sequenced was PBMCs. The CDR3 region has the sequence CASSRGQGSMYEQYF. The DNA is TGTGCCAGCAGTCGCGGACAGGGCTCCATGTACGAGCAGTACTTC.